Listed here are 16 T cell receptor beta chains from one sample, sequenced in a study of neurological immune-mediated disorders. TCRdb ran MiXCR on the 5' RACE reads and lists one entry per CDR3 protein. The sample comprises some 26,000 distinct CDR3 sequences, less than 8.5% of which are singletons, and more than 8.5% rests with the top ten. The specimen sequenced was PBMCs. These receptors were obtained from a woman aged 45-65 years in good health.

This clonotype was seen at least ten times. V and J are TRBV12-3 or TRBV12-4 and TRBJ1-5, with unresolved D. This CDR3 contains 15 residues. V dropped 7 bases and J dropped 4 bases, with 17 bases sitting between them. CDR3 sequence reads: CASTLTPDRNQPQHF. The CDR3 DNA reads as TGTGCCAGCACCCTTACACCGGACCGAAATCAGCCCCAGCATTTT.

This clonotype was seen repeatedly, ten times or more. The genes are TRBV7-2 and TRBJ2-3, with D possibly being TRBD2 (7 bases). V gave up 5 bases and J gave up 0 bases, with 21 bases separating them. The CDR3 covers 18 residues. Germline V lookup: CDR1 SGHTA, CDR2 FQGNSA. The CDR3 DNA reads TGTGCCAGCAGCCTTGGGGGGGGGGGCTTGGGGAGCACAGATACGCAGTATTTT. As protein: CASSLGGGGLGSTDTQYF.

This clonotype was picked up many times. This CDR3 is CSVGHNVEQFF. In nucleotides, the CDR3 is TGCAGCGTTGGGCACAATGTCGAGCAGTTCTTC. The chain is built from TRBV29-1 and TRBJ2-1, with unresolved D. The CDR3 spans 11 residues. The V gene lost 4 bases and the J gene lost 10 bases, with 11 bases spanning the gap. Germline lookup yields CDR1 SQVTM and CDR2 ANQGSEA.

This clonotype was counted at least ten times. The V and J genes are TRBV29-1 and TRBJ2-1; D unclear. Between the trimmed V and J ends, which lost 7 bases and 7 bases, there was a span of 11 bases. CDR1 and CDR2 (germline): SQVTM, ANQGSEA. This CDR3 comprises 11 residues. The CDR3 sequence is CSGRAGNEQFF. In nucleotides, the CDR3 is TGCAGCGGCAGAGCCGGGAATGAGCAGTTCTTC.

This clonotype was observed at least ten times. CDR3 residues: CASSRDTGARYEQYF. The CDR3, as DNA: TGTGCCAGCAGCCGCGATACGGGGGCCAGATACGAGCAGTACTTC. The rearrangement joins TRBV7-6 to TRBJ2-7; tentatively, D is TRBD1 or TRBD2 (6 bases each). Per germline, CDR1 SGHVS and CDR2 FNYEAQ. The CDR3 has 15 amino acids. Trimming pared 5 bases from V and 4 bases from J, leaving 18 bases between.

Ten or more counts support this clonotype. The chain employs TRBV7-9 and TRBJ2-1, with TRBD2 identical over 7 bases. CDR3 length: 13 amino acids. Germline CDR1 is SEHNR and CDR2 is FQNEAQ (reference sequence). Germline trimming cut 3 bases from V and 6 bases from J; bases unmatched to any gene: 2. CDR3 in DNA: TGTGCCAGCAGCTTCCGGGAGGCCAATGAGCAGTTCTTC. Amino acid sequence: CASSFREANEQFF.

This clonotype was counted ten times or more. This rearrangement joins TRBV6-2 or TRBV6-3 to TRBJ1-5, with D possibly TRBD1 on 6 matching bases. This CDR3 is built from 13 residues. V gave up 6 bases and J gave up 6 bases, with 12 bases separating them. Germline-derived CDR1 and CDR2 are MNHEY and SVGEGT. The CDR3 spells CASRNRVGQPQHF. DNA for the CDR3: TGTGCCAGCAGAAACAGGGTGGGTCAGCCCCAGCATTTT.

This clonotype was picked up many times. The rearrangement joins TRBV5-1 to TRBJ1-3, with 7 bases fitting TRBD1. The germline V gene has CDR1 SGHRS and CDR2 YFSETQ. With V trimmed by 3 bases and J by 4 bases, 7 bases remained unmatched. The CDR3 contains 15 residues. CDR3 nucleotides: TGCGCCAGCAGCTCAACAGGGGCGAGCGGAAACACCATATATTTT. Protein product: CASSSTGASGNTIYF.

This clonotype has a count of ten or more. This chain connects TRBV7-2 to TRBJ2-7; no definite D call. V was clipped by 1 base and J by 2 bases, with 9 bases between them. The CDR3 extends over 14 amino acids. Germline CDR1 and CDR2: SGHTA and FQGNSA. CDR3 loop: CASSLGSGAYEQYF. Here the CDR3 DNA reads TGTGCCAGCAGCTTAGGTTCTGGTGCCTACGAGCAGTACTTC.

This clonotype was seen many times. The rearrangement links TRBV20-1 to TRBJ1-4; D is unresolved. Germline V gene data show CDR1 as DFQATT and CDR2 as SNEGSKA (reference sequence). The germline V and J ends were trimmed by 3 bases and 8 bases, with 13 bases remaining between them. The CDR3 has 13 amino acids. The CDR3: CSASPHREEKLFF. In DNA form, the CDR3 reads TGCAGTGCTAGCCCGCACCGGGAAGAAAAACTGTTTTTT.

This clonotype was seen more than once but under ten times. CDR3 DNA sequence: TGTGCCAGCAGCTTACAGGGAGGCTATAATTCACCCCTCCACTTT. Translating gives CASSLQGGYNSPLHF. V usage is TRBV5-4 and J usage is TRBJ1-6; D perhaps matches TRBD1 (6 bases). This CDR3 is built from 15 residues. V shed 2 bases and J shed 3 bases, with 9 bases lying between them. The germline CDR1 and CDR2 sequences are SGHNT and YYREEE (reference sequence).

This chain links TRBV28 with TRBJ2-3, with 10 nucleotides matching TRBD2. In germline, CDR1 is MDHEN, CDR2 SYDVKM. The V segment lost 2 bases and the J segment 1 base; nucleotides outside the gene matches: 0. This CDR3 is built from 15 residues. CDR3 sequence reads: CASSLLAGGTDTQYF. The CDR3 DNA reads TGTGCCAGCAGTTTACTAGCGGGAGGCACAGATACGCAGTATTTT.

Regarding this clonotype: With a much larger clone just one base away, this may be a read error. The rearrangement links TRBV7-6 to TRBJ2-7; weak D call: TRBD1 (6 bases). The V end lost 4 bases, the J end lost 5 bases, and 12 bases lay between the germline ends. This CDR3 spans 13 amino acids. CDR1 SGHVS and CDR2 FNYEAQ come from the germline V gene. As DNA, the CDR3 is TGTGCCAGCAGCTCGTACAGGGCCAACGAGCAGTACTTC. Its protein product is CASSSYRANEQYF. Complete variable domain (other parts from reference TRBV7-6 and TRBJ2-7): GAGVSQSPRYKVTKRGQDVALRCDPISGHVSLYWYRQALGQGPEFLTYFNYEAQQDKSGLPNDRFSAERPEGSISTLTIQRTEQRDSAMYRCASSSYRANEQYFGPGTRLTVT.

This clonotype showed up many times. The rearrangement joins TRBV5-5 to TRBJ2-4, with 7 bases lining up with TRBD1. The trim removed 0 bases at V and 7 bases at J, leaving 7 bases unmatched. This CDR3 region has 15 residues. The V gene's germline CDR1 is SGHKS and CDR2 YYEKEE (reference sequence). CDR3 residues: CASSLADRAVNIQYF. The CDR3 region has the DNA TGTGCCAGCAGCTTGGCCGACAGGGCGGTGAACATTCAGTACTTC.

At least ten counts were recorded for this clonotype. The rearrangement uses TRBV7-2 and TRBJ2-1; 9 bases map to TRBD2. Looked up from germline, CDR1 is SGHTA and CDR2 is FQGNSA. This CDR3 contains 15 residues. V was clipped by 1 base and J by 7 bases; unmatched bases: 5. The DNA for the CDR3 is TGTGCCAGCAGCTTAGTAGCGGGAGTGACGAATGAGCAGTTCTTC. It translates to CASSLVAGVTNEQFF.

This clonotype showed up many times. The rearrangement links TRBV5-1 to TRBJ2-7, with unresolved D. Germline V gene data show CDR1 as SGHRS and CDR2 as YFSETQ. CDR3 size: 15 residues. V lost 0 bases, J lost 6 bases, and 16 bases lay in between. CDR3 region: CASSLASAVGGEQYF. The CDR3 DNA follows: TGCGCCAGCAGCTTGGCCTCAGCTGTCGGTGGCGAGCAGTACTTC.